Each of the 5 T cell receptor beta chains below was sequenced from the same sample in a study of T-cell memory formation after mild COVID-19. Via MiXCR, TCRdb re-called the 5' RACE reads, giving one row per CDR3 protein. The table includes hundreds of thousands of distinct CDR3 sequences, 20% to 30% detected once. Sequenced sample: PBMCs or a T cell subset sorted from them (not recorded which). These receptors all come from an adult woman who had mild COVID-19 (a few samples of this study predate the infection). Cell type and time point are not known.

The sample holds a few counts of this clonotype. CDR3 nucleotides: TGTGCCAGCAGTCCAGGACAAGGGCGAAACAATGAGCAGTTCTTC. Its protein is CASSPGQGRNNEQFF. The chain employs TRBV12-3 or TRBV12-4 and TRBJ2-1, with a tentative D call TRBD1 (5 bases). V shed 5 bases and J shed 5 bases, with 16 bases lying between them. The CDR3 is 15 residues long.

The V call is TRBV4-2, the J call TRBJ2-2; a possible D gene is TRBD2 (6 bases). Germline CDR1 reads LGHNA; CDR2 reads YNFKEQ. The V gene lost 0 bases and the J gene lost 5 bases, with 10 bases spanning the gap. The CDR3 extends over 15 amino acids. The CDR3 bases are TGTGCCAGCAGCCAAGAGACTAGTATAACCGGGGAGCTGTTTTTT. This sequence encodes CASSQETSITGELFF.

This sequence joins TRBV11-2 and TRBJ2-1; D is unclear. The length of the CDR3 is 14 residues. CDR1 is SGHAT and CDR2 is FQNNGV in the germline V gene. The V gene lost 0 bases and the J gene lost 4 bases, with 7 bases spanning the gap. The CDR3 protein is CASSLDLFYNEQFF. The CDR3 DNA is TGTGCCAGCAGCTTAGATCTTTTTTACAATGAGCAGTTCTTC.

This clonotype was detected many times. This chain joins TRBV7-6 and TRBJ2-1, with no clear D. CDR3 length equals 12 residues. In germline, CDR1 is SGHVS, CDR2 FNYEAQ. Between the trimmed V and J ends, which lost 3 bases and 8 bases, there was a span of 8 bases. The CDR3 protein is CASSFLNHEQFF. The CDR3 region has the DNA TGTGCCAGCAGCTTTTTGAATCATGAGCAGTTCTTC.

This chain uses TRBV20-1 with TRBJ2-3; no reliable D call. Germline lookup yields CDR1 DFQATT and CDR2 SNEGSKA (reference sequence). This CDR3 spans 13 amino acids. Deletions cut 5 bases from V and 0 bases from J, with 9 bases between. The CDR3: CSAGLGSTDTQYF. In DNA, the CDR3 is TGCAGTGCTGGGCTTGGTAGCACAGATACGCAGTATTTT.